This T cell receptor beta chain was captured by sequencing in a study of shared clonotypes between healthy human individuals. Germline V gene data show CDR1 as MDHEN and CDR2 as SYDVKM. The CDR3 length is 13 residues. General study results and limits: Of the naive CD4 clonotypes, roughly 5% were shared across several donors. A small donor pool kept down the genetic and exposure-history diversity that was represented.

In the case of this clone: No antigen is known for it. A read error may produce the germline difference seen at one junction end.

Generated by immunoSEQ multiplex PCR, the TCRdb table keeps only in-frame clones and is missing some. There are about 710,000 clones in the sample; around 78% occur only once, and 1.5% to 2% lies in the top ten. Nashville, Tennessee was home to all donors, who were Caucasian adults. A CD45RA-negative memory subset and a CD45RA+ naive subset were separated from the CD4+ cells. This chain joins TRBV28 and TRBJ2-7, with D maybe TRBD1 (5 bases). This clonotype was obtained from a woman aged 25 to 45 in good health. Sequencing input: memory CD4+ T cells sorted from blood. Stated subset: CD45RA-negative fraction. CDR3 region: CASSPHLTEKVGF. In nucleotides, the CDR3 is TGTGCCAGCAGTCCCCACCTGACAGAAAAGGTCGGCTTC.